This T cell receptor beta chain was sequenced during a study of shared clonotypes between healthy human individuals (dated by TCRdb to between 2020 and 2021). General notes on the study: Three men and two women, aged 18 to 49 years, made up the cohort. The study deeply sequenced blood TCR repertoires of five healthy adults to estimate repertoire size and the extent of clonotype sharing between individuals. For each donor, three plates each were used for CD4 naive and CD4 memory, two plates were used for CD8 naive, and one plate was used for CD8 memory. Libraries were prepared and TCR repertoires were sequenced by different laboratories using diverse techniques, in order to increase sequencing depth and limit assay-specific biases. Between about 0.8 and 9.5 billion PBMCs per donor were obtained by leukapheresis.

Reading the germline V gene gives CDR1 SQVTM and CDR2 ANQGSEA. From the cysteine up to the phenylalanine, the CDR3 has a length of 13 residues. Here the CDR3 DNA is all that survives: 39 bases in frame from base 1. V gives up 3 bases and J gives up 3 bases, and the segment between their germline ends measures 11 bases. The donors were healthy, HIV-negative adults who had no recently reported acute infections or vaccinations. Every donor was a Caucasian adult living in Nashville, Tennessee, USA. CD4+ T cells were enriched by magnetic negative selection, after which naive cells were positively selected on CD45RA and the negative fraction was taken as the memory subset. Blood was collected by leukapheresis, and PBMCs were isolated by Ficoll-Histopaque density gradient centrifugation and then cryopreserved in liquid nitrogen vapor phase. Analytical flow cytometry was used to check the purity and quantity of every magnetically sorted T cell population. Each sorted fraction had its genomic DNA isolated and then quantified by UV absorbance on a Nanodrop 2000c.

About this clone itself: The antigen this receptor binds is unknown. Base qualities are not provided; no much larger clone lies one nucleotide away.

The investigation overall reported the following: Estimated clonotype richness was generally larger for naive than for memory subsets. Only blood was sampled, and tissue TCR repertoires likely differ from those in blood. Pairwise subsampling indicated that sequencing depth was expected to affect the degree of clonotype sharing among donors. The small number of donors limited the genetic and exposure-history diversity represented. Compared with non-shared clonotypes, the clonotypes found in all four sorted-subset donors had higher generation probabilities. Incomplete sequencing was indicated by rarefaction of sorted-subset datasets, despite the large sequencing depth. About 5% of naive CD4, approximately 3.7% of naive CD8, about 2.5% of memory CD4, and about 0.4% of memory CD8 clonotypes were shared across several donors.

Using the deep immunoSEQ assay, TCR CDR3 regions were amplified from genomic DNA by multiplex PCR. Extracted genomic DNA from each cell subset was spread evenly across all wells of several immunoSEQ 96-well plates, with each plate serving as a replicate. Each replicate PCR for sorted subsets received approximately 200 ng genomic DNA, equal to roughly 29,000 T cell genomes. Purified libraries were quantified with a Qubit 3.0 fluorometer, sized on a Bioanalyzer 2100, and re-quantified with the KAPA Library Quantification kit. A separate single-read 150-cycle Illumina NextSeq 550 flow cell was used to sequence each immunoSEQ 96-well plate. Turning to the authors' computational methods: Because the immunoSEQ output held only junctional sequences and lacked quality scores, the filtering could not match the filtering applied to full-length reads. To assign V/J genes and CDR3, sequences were annotated against IMGT germline references using PyIR, a Python wrapper for IgBLAST v1.9. Reads with weak V/J assignments (E-value above 1e-6), missing CDR3, stop codons, out-of-frame junctions, or ambiguous translated residues were removed. V3J clonotypes were defined as sequences sharing the same inferred V gene, J gene, and CDR3 amino acid sequence. Percentage overlap between repertoires was computed as shared unique clonotypes divided by the size of the smaller repertoire. Richness of each repertoire was evaluated using RTK rarefaction, the Chao1 estimator, and Recon v2.1 estimates of unobserved clonotypes. Generation probabilities were computed with OLGA for all TCRbeta clonotypes obtained by the gDNA method from several donors. Sourced from immuneACCESS, this table was stored by TCRdb with only in-frame sequences that have V and J called. A share of the clones is absent; for the studies checked, an unresolved V gene accounts for under half, and the remainder has no known explanation. Clonal size and the V and J genes are those of that table, whereas D and trimming came from the DNA. Recorded for this sample are about 1.5 million clones; 95% to 99% of them occurred a single time. About 0.42% of the sample goes to the ten largest clones.

The chain was built from TRBV29-1 and TRBJ2-5; tentative D gene TRBD1, with 6 bases matching. The receptor comes from a man aged 30 to 39 in good health. The sequenced sample was naive CD4+ T cells sorted from blood. The label giving this sample's cell subset or site can be read as: CD45RA+ positively selected. The bases are TGCAGCGTTGACCGAGACAGGAAAGAGACCCAGTACTTC. Its coded protein is CSVDRDRKETQYF.